Here is one TCR beta chain with its context. Its specificity is not known. Splitting the CD4+ cells yielded a CD45RA+ naive subset and a CD45RA-negative memory subset. V trimming: 8 bases; J trimming: 6 bases; junction bases outside the gene matches: 11. Germline V gives CDR1 SNHLY, CDR2 FYNNEI. The CDR3 totals 14 residues. These data are taken from a study of shared clonotypes between healthy human individuals. General observations from the study: Blood was the only sampled material, and tissue repertoires likely differ.

Samples underwent the assay at deep level. TCRdb's table, derived via immunoSEQ multiplex PCR, lists solely in-frame clones and lacks some. The table lists about 1 million clones, 60% to 80% of them singletons. This rearrangement joins TRBV2 to TRBJ2-7; 9 nucleotides align to TRBD1. The sequenced material came from memory CD4+ T cells sorted from blood. Subset given: CD45RA-negative fraction. The receptor was isolated from a man younger than 35 in good health. The CDR3 sequence is CASGSGTGHPEQYF. CDR3 bases: TGTGCCAGCGGATCCGGGACAGGGCACCCCGAGCAGTACTTC.